This passage covers 27 T cell receptor beta chains from one sample sequenced in a study of tumor-infiltrating lymphocytes in primary liver carcinoma. Unsorted bulk tissue (roughly 17-34 mg) underwent RNA and DNA co-extraction. The researchers produced TCR beta cDNA from roughly 550 ng total RNA with a constant-region primer. Construction of TCR beta libraries relied on three successive nested multiplex PCR rounds employing slightly modified ARM-PCR. A C-beta reverse primer and TRBV1-TRBV30 forward primers served in each of the first two PCR rounds, at approximately 10 cycles apiece. TCRdb fed the multiplex PCR reads into MiXCR, producing one record per CDR3 protein. The sample holds over 35,000 distinct CDR3 sequences, roughly 70% seen once. The source material was liver tumor tissue from sampling region 4. Stated subset: tumor region T4, right-lateral pole. The receptors derive from a man aged 40-50 years with primary liver carcinoma and hepatitis B virus infection.

The table lists this clonotype with many counts. V is TRBV5-1 and J is TRBJ2-5, with 8 bases identical to TRBD2. V lost 4 bases, J lost 4 bases, and 9 bases stayed unmatched. The CDR3 covers 15 residues. Germline loops: CDR1 SGHRS, CDR2 YFSETQ. The CDR3 bases are TGCGCCAGCAGCCTACTCCCGGGACTAGTAGAGACCCAGTACTTC. Protein sequence: CASSLLPGLVETQYF.

The V call is TRBV11-1, the J call TRBJ2-3, with D unclear. The CDR3 consists of 13 residues. CDR1 is SGHAT, CDR2 FQDESV, per germline (reference sequence). Between the trimmed V and J ends, which lost 9 bases and 4 bases, there was a span of 14 bases. CDR3 sequence: CASGSIRADTQYF. The CDR3 DNA sequence: TGTGCCAGTGGCTCGATCCGAGCAGATACGCAGTATTTT.

To note about this clonotype: Germline is not matched at one junction end, which may reflect a read error. The rearrangement joins TRBV6-5 to TRBJ2-6; D may be TRBD2 (6 bases). In germline, CDR1 is MNHEY, CDR2 SVGAGI. This CDR3 is 19 amino acids long. The DNA for the CDR3 is TGTGACAGCAGTTCGTCCGGGACCAGCGGGTATTCTGGGGCCAACGTCTTGACTTTC. Its protein product is CDSSSSGTSGYSGANVLTF.

By frequency in the sample, this clonotype is medium-sized (0.01 to 0.1%). The chain carries TRBV10-2 and TRBJ2-4, with unresolved D. The CDR3 is 12 amino acids. Germline CDR1 reads WSHSY; CDR2 reads SAAADI. Trimming removed 6 bases from V and 9 bases from J, with 12 bases in between. The CDR3 loop is CASSHQRAIQYF. The CDR3 DNA is TGCGCCAGCAGCCACCAAAGGGCCATTCAGTACTTC.

This clonotype was detected only once. This may arise from a read error, as a much more abundant clone is one base away. The V gene is TRBV20-1, the J gene TRBJ2-5; possibly TRBD2 for D (5 bases). Germline V lookup: CDR1 DFQATT, CDR2 SNEGSKA (reference sequence). Trimming shortened V by 7 bases and J by 1 base, and 10 bases separated the two germline ends. The CDR3 loop spans 12 amino acids. CDR3 region: CSGRRAQETQYF. As DNA, the CDR3 is TGCAGTGGTAGGCGGGCCCAAGAGACCCAGTACTTC.

With regard to this clonotype: A read error may produce the germline difference seen at one junction end. The chain employs TRBV13 and TRBJ2-7, with TRBD1 identical over 7 bases. The CDR3 extends over 16 amino acids. Germline V gene data show CDR1 as PRHDT and CDR2 as FYEKMQ (reference sequence). In DNA form, the CDR3 reads TGTGCCAGCCACTTCGCCGGGACAGCCCAAGGCTACGAGCAGTCCTTC. Translated: CASHFAGTAQGYEQSF.

This clonotype rates as medium-sized. This chain links TRBV7-9 with TRBJ2-7, with TRBD2 matching 7 bases. The J segment lost 5 bases and the V segment lost 4 bases, leaving 2 bases of the junction unmatched. This CDR3 spans 12 amino acids. In germline, CDR1 is SEHNR, CDR2 FQNEAQ (reference sequence). The CDR3 is CASSWAGDEQYF. The CDR3 nucleotides read TGTGCCAGCAGCTGGGCGGGGGACGAGCAGTACTTC. Based on the CDR3 plus reference TRBV7-9 and TRBJ2-7, the full variable domain is DTGVSQNPRHKITKRGQNVTFRCDPISEHNRLYWYRQTLGQGPEFLTYFQNEAQLEKSRLLSDRFSAERPKGSFSTLEIQRTEQGDSAMYLCASSWAGDEQYFGPGTRLTVT.

The CDR3 is CASNAGNTDTQYF. DNA of the CDR3: TGTGCCAGCAATGCGGGAAACACAGATACGCAGTATTTT. The rearrangement links TRBV6-4 to TRBJ2-3; tentatively, D is TRBD2 (6 bases). CDR1 is MRHNA, CDR2 SNTAGT, per germline. The V end lost 7 bases, the J end lost 2 bases, and 10 bases lay between the germline ends. The CDR3 extends over 13 amino acids.

This chain connects TRBV11-3 to TRBJ2-1; D perhaps matches TRBD2 (6 bases). Germline loops: CDR1 SGHNT, CDR2 YENEEA. The CDR3 loop spans 14 amino acids. Trimming took off 7 bases at V and 9 bases at J, with 19 bases between the two ends. CDR3 sequence reads: CASNLGGGNGEQFF. CDR3 sequence (DNA): TGTGCCAGCAACTTGGGAGGTGGGAATGGTGAGCAGTTCTTC.

To note about this clonotype: The missing conserved phenylalanine or tryptophan at the end of this CDR3 makes a read error likely. The limits of the CDR3 on the DNA are not certain, so only TCRdb's listed CDR3 is given. The rearrangement links TRBV7-2 to TRBJ2-7; no DNA check was done on the table's D call, TRBD2. The germline CDR1 and CDR2 sequences are SGHTA and FQGNSA. Inclusive of both ends, the CDR3 amounts to 14 amino acids. The CDR3 sequence: CASSSPISGRKMYI.

The rearrangement joins TRBV6-1 to TRBJ1-5; TRBD1 might be the D (6 bases). This CDR3 has 15 residues. Germline-derived CDR1 and CDR2 are MNHNS and SASEGT. V lost 7 bases to trimming and J lost 2 bases, with 15 bases between them. CDR3 in amino acids: CASNLVRGGNQPQHF. The CDR3 coding sequence is TGTGCCAGCAATCTTGTCAGGGGAGGCAATCAGCCCCAGCATTTT.

Remarks on this clonotype: This is likely a read error, given that the CDR3 carries no conserved phenylalanine or tryptophan at its end. The chain recombines TRBV12-3 or TRBV12-4 with TRBJ2-3; D possibly uses TRBD1 or TRBD2 (5 bases each). This CDR3 comprises 14 residues. CDR3 protein: CVSRTQRARDTQYS. CDR3 in DNA: TGTGTCAGCAGGACACAGAGGGCGCGGGATACGCAGTATTCT.

This clonotype has more than one count but fewer than ten. Mismatch with germline at one junction end may stem from a read error. J is TRBJ2-2 and V is TRBV7-9; the D call may be TRBD1 or TRBD2 (5 bases each). The CDR3 is 16 residues long. CDR1 and CDR2 from the germline V gene are SEHNR and FQNEAQ (reference sequence). The CDR3 sequence is CASSLVIQGWTGELSF. Here the CDR3 DNA reads TGTGCCAGCAGCTTAGTTATTCAGGGTTGGACCGGGGAGCTGTCTTTT.

The table lists this clonotype with a few counts. This may arise from a read error, as a much more abundant clone is one base away. The chain links TRBV18 to TRBJ1-1; TRBD1 aligns across 8 bases. Trimming took 2 bases from V and 11 from J; bases not matched to a gene: 10. This CDR3 contains 14 residues. Germline V gene sequence: CDR1 KGHSH, CDR2 LQKENI. CDR3 nucleotides: TGTGCCAGCTCACCAGAGGGACAGGAGTCTACGGCTTTCTTT. Protein sequence: CASSPEGQESTAFF.

Here the CDR3 reads CSVGYRAVSAYNDQFF. The CDR3 nucleotides read TGCAGCGTTGGGTACAGAGCGGTATCCGCATACAACGATCAGTTCTTC. V and J are TRBV29-1 and TRBJ2-1; maybe TRBD2 (5 bases). The V and J ends lost 4 bases and 13 bases respectively, with 29 bases between them. The germline V gene has CDR1 SQVTM and CDR2 ANQGSEA. This CDR3 comprises 16 residues.

J is TRBJ1-2 and V is TRBV28; TRBD1 agrees at 8 bases. J lost 2 bases, V lost 11 bases, and 13 bases had no gene match. The germline gives CDR1 MDHEN, CDR2 SYDVKM. The CDR3 sequence is 15 residues long. The CDR3 reads CACKSGTGRNYGYTF. CDR3 sequence (DNA): TGTGCCTGCAAATCCGGGACAGGACGAAACTATGGCTACACCTTC.

Of note for this clonotype: The junction departs from the called germline gene at one end, perhaps through a read error. The V call is TRBV5-1, the J call TRBJ2-7; no clear D gene. CDR1 is SGHRS and CDR2 is YFSETQ in the germline V gene. The CDR3 has 15 residues. CDR3: CATSFHFLGSSEQYF. CDR3 in DNA: TGCGCCACCAGCTTTCACTTCCTAGGCAGCTCCGAGCAGTACTTC.

As DNA, the CDR3 is TGTGCTATCAGTTCCGGGACTAGCGGGAGGTATTCAGATACGCAGTATTTT. It specifies CAISSGTSGRYSDTQYF. The V and J genes are TRBV28 and TRBJ2-3; 15 bases match TRBD2. CDR3 length: 17 amino acids. Per germline, CDR1 MDHEN and CDR2 SYDVKM.

This clonotype was recorded many times. This chain links TRBV18 with TRBJ2-3, with D perhaps TRBD1 (6 bases). This CDR3 has 13 amino acids. V was clipped by 3 bases and J by 6 bases, with 10 bases between them. Germline V gives CDR1 KGHSH, CDR2 LQKENI. CDR3 coding DNA: TGTGCCAGCTCACCGGACAGTGAGGATACGCAGTATTTT. The encoded protein is CASSPDSEDTQYF.

Comment on this clonotype: A junction boundary mismatches the germline segment, possibly from a read error. The rearrangement uses TRBV14 and TRBJ1-6, with D unresolved. Germline lookup yields CDR1 SGHDN and CDR2 FVKESK. CDR3 length: 14 residues. CDR3 bases: TGTGCCAGCAGTCACTCTGGGGAAAATTCACCCTTCCACTTT. Its translation: CASSHSGENSPFHF.

Points on this clonotype: One junction end disagrees with the germline gene, perhaps due to a read error. V gene TRBV2 combines with J gene TRBJ1-6; TRBD1 is a possible D gene (5 bases). Germline assignment: CDR1 SNHLY and CDR2 FYNNEI. This CDR3 has 15 residues. The CDR3 DNA sequence: TGTGTCAGCAGTGATATACGGGGCGTCGGTTCACCCCTTCACTTT. Translating gives CVSSDIRGVGSPLHF.

With regard to this clonotype: The junction departs from germline at one end; a sequencing error may be responsible. The J gene is TRBJ2-7, the V gene TRBV6-2 or TRBV6-3; 9 bases align to TRBD1. There are 14 residues in the CDR3. CDR1 is MNHEY and CDR2 is SVGEGT in the germline V gene. CDR3 sequence reads: CASSLRDRAREQYF. In DNA, the CDR3 is TGTGCTAGCAGCCTACGGGACAGGGCCCGCGAGCAGTACTTC.

Concerning this clonotype itself: Being one base from a much bigger clone, this may be a read error. This rearrangement joins TRBV5-1 to TRBJ2-7, with TRBD2 as a possible D gene (5 bases). Trimming cost V 0 bases and J 2 bases, with 15 bases left between them. The germline CDR1 and CDR2 sequences are SGHRS and YFSETQ. This CDR3 spans 16 amino acids. The CDR3: CASSLGGSPTAYEQYF. The CDR3 DNA reads TGCGCCAGCAGCTTGGGAGGGAGCCCCACGGCCTACGAGCAGTACTTC.

This clonotype was counted a single time. No DNA is shown, since the ends of the CDR3 on it are uncertain; the CDR3 is the one TCRdb lists. This rearrangement joins TRBV4-3 to TRBJ1-2; the D call TRBD1 from the table was never checked on the DNA. The germline V gene encodes CDR1 LGHNA and CDR2 YSLEER. Including both end residues, the CDR3 is 15 amino acids long. CDR3 residues: CASSQEVKGSYGCSF.

For this clonotype: At one of its ends the junction is not consistent with the germline gene, which may arise from a read error. This chain links TRBV11-2 with TRBJ2-3; 7 bases line up with TRBD2. The CDR3 is made up of 16 amino acids. Per germline, CDR1 SGHAT and CDR2 FQNNGV. As DNA, the CDR3 is TGTGCTAGCAGCCCATTTGGGGGAGGGGTCCCGGATACGCAGTATTTT. Encoded protein: CASSPFGGGVPDTQYF. Drawing the rest from reference TRBV11-2 and TRBJ2-3, the complete variable domain is EAGVAQSPRYKIIEKRQSVAFWCNPISGHATLYWYQQILGQGPKLLIQFQNNGVVDDSQLPKDRFSAERLKGVDSTLKIQPAKLEDSAVYLCASSPFGGGVPDTQYFGPGTRLTVL.

Note on this clonotype: A read error may account for a junction end that differs from germline. This chain links TRBV2 with TRBJ2-3, with D unresolved. From germline, CDR1 is SNHLY and CDR2 FYNNEI. The length of the CDR3 is 14 residues. CDR3 region: CASSLGLNTDTQYF. DNA of the CDR3: TGTGCCAGCAGCCTAGGGCTTAACACAGATACCCAGTATTTT.

With respect to this clonotype: The junction shows a germline mismatch at one end, possibly a read error. V usage is TRBV11-3 and J usage is TRBJ2-1; D ambiguous. The CDR3 extends over 12 amino acids. From germline, CDR1 is SGHNT and CDR2 YENEEA. The CDR3 is CASNLNANDQLF. Here the CDR3 DNA reads TGTGCCAGCAACTTAAATGCCAATGATCAGCTCTTC.